These 22 T cell receptor beta chains originate from one sample sequenced in a study of blood T cell repertoires in COVID-19. Repertoires were generated with immunoSEQ multiplex PCR, while TCRdb's copy carries only in-frame clones and drops some. Of roughly 37,000 clones in the sample, about 80% are singletons; the top ten hold roughly 2%. The specimen sequenced was peripheral blood. All receptors derive from a man in his fifties or sixties with active COVID-19.

The chain couples TRBV4-3 to TRBJ1-5; tentatively, D is TRBD1 (5 bases). Trimming shortened V by 0 bases and J by 2 bases, and 11 bases separated the two germline ends. CDR3 length: 16 residues. CDR1 LGHNA and CDR2 YSLEER come from the germline V gene. The CDR3 DNA reads as TGCGCCAGCAGCCAAGAGTGGGGCGTGGGCAATCAGCCCCAGCATTTT. Translating gives CASSQEWGVGNQPQHF.

The chain links TRBV7-2 to TRBJ2-2, with D unresolved. This CDR3 has 15 residues. Deletions cut 1 base from V and 2 bases from J, with 8 bases between. Germline loops: CDR1 SGHTA, CDR2 FQGNSA. In DNA form, the CDR3 reads TGTGCCAGCAGCTTAGGGCTCGTTAACACCGGGGAGCTGTTTTTT. Protein: CASSLGLVNTGELFF.

The chain couples TRBV27 to TRBJ1-1, with D unclear. Per the germline V gene, CDR1 is MNHEY and CDR2 is SMNVEV (reference sequence). The CDR3 is 13 amino acids. Trimming took off 6 bases at V and 2 bases at J, with 10 bases between the two ends. The CDR3 here is CASRREINTEAFF. As DNA, the CDR3 is TGTGCCAGCAGACGGGAGATCAACACTGAAGCTTTCTTT.

The chain recombines TRBV6-5 with TRBJ1-1; D may be TRBD1 (5 bases). The V end lost 8 bases, the J end lost 4 bases, and 14 bases lay between the germline ends. CDR3 length equals 13 residues. Per germline, CDR1 MNHEY and CDR2 SVGAGI. CDR3 region: CASGMAGRTEAFF. CDR3 nucleotide sequence: TGTGCCAGCGGAATGGCGGGGCGCACTGAAGCTTTCTTT.

This chain connects TRBV6-5 to TRBJ2-7; D perhaps matches TRBD2 (6 bases). The germline V and J ends were trimmed by 7 bases and 7 bases, with 14 bases remaining between them. Germline values: CDR1 MNHEY, CDR2 SVGAGI. The CDR3 totals 12 residues. CDR3 loop: CASTGGGLEQYF. CDR3 bases: TGTGCCAGCACCGGTGGAGGGCTGGAGCAGTACTTC.

The CDR3 here is CASSRRQAGNSPLHF. The CDR3 bases are TGTGCCAGCAGCAGGAGGCAGGCCGGTAATTCACCCCTCCACTTT. The chain couples TRBV5-8 to TRBJ1-6; D is undetermined. The CDR3 contains 15 residues. Germline V lookup: CDR1 SGHTS, CDR2 YDEGEE. V was clipped by 4 bases and J by 6 bases, with 14 bases between them. Variable domain in full (rest from reference TRBV5-8 and TRBJ1-6): EAGVTQSPTHLIKTRGQQATLRCSPISGHTSVYWYQQALGLGLQFLLWYDEGEERNRGNFPPRFSGRQFPNYSSELNVNALELEDSALYLCASSRRQAGNSPLHFGNGTRLTVT.

The chain is built from TRBV10-1 and TRBJ1-2, with 8 bases aligning to TRBD1. The junction had 14 bases not matched to a gene; V was cut back by 0 bases and J by 8 bases. CDR1 is WNHNN, CDR2 SYGVQD, per germline (reference sequence). The CDR3 covers 17 residues. Here the CDR3 reads CASSESEGVDRGAGYTF. The CDR3 DNA follows: TGCGCCAGCAGTGAGTCGGAGGGGGTAGACAGGGGAGCGGGCTACACCTTC.

This chain joins TRBV4-3 and TRBJ2-3; D is unresolved. Germline V gene sequence: CDR1 LGHNA, CDR2 YSLEER. The CDR3 runs 11 residues. Trimming took 4 bases from V and 4 from J, leaving 3 bases between them. CDR3 sequence (DNA): TGCGCCAGCAGCCTCGCAGATACGCAGTATTTT. Its protein is CASSLADTQYF.

This clone was seen a few times. The V call is TRBV3-1 (or the pseudogene TRBV3-2), the J call TRBJ1-4; D perhaps matches TRBD1 (5 bases). The CDR3 has 17 amino acids. V lost 11 bases and J 0 bases, leaving 22 bases between the germline ends. Germline CDR1 LGHDT, CDR2 YNNKEL (reference sequence). CDR3 residues: CAGWEEDKPATNEKLFF. The CDR3 DNA is TGTGCCGGATGGGAAGAGGACAAACCAGCAACTAATGAAAAACTGTTTTTT.

The genes are TRBV9 and TRBJ1-5; D is undetermined. V was clipped by 5 bases and J by 2 bases, with 8 bases between them. Germline CDR1 and CDR2: SGDLS and YYNGEE. The CDR3 extends over 13 amino acids. The CDR3 nucleotides are TGTGCCAGCAGTATGGCGGGCAATCAGCCCCAGCATTTT. Its translation: CASSMAGNQPQHF.

This clone turned up a few times. The chain employs TRBV27 and TRBJ2-5, with 10 bases identical to TRBD2. CDR3 length: 15 residues. Germline lookup yields CDR1 MNHEY and CDR2 SMNVEV (reference sequence). V lost 3 bases and J lost 5; bases outside the gene matches: 6. DNA for the CDR3: TGTGCCAGCAGTTTCTATGGTAGCGGGAGGGAGACCCAGTACTTC. Translation: CASSFYGSGRETQYF.

The rearrangement links TRBV3-1 (or the pseudogene TRBV3-2) to TRBJ2-7, with D possibly being TRBD2 (6 bases). V lost 1 base and J 0 bases, leaving 22 bases between the germline ends. Germline lookup yields CDR1 LGHDT and CDR2 YNNKEL (reference sequence). The CDR3 is 19 amino acids. This CDR3 is CASSQAPEFVSGSSYEQYF. In nucleotides, the CDR3 is TGTGCCAGCAGCCAAGCTCCTGAATTTGTTAGCGGTAGCTCCTACGAGCAGTACTTC.

J is TRBJ2-3 and V is TRBV30; possible D gene TRBD2, 6 bases. Trimming stripped 4 bases from V and 2 bases from J, with 10 bases between. This CDR3 comprises 13 residues. Per the germline V gene, CDR1 is GTSNPN and CDR2 is SVGIG (reference sequence). CDR3 in DNA: TGTGCCTGGAATGGGAGGCTCACAGATACGCAGTATTTT. It is translated as CAWNGRLTDTQYF. Together with reference TRBV30 and TRBJ2-3, the CDR3 gives the full variable domain: SQTIHQWPATLVQPVGSPLSLECTVEGTSNPNLYWYRQAAGRGLQLLFYSVGIGQISSEVPQNLSASRPQDRQFILSSKKLLLSDSGFYLCAWNGRLTDTQYFGPGTRLTVL.

J is TRBJ2-7 and V is TRBV14; 7 nucleotides match TRBD2. V was pared by 3 bases and J by 4 bases, with 9 bases of the junction left unmatched. Germline V gene lookup returns CDR1 SGHDN and CDR2 FVKESK. The CDR3 is 15 amino acids. The CDR3 DNA follows: TGTGCCAGCAGCCATTGGGAGGGCGATGGGTACGAGCAGTACTTC. The encoded protein is CASSHWEGDGYEQYF.

This chain uses TRBV18 with TRBJ2-5; 8 nucleotides agree with TRBD1. Germline V CDR1 and CDR2: KGHSH, LQKENI. The CDR3 consists of 16 residues. After removal of 3 bases from V and 2 bases from J, the junction contained 8 bases not matched to a gene. The CDR3 loop is CASSPPDRVLQETQYF. The CDR3 DNA sequence: TGTGCCAGCTCACCCCCGGACAGGGTGTTACAAGAGACCCAGTACTTC.

J is TRBJ2-7 and V is TRBV5-1; 8 positions agree with TRBD2. CDR1 is SGHRS, CDR2 YFSETQ, per germline. Losses at the gene ends were 4 bases for V and 5 bases for J; bases not matched to a gene: 11. The CDR3 loop spans 15 amino acids. The CDR3 is CASSQGWAGGDEQYF. The CDR3 DNA follows: TGCGCCAGCAGCCAGGGTTGGGCGGGGGGCGACGAGCAGTACTTC.

For the CDR3, the DNA is TGTGCCAGCGTCCAGGGAAGCACAGATACGCAGTATTTT. Translation: CASVQGSTDTQYF. The chain recombines TRBV7-2 with TRBJ2-3, with D possibly TRBD1 on 5 matching bases. Germline lookup yields CDR1 SGHTA and CDR2 FQGNSA. Trimming stripped 8 bases from V and 0 bases from J, with 9 bases between. The CDR3 extends over 13 amino acids.

V and J are TRBV6-5 and TRBJ1-4, with 7 bases that match TRBD1. CDR3 length equals 16 residues. The germline V gene has CDR1 MNHEY and CDR2 SVGAGI. V gave up 4 bases and J gave up 4 bases; unmatched junction bases: 9. The CDR3 nucleotides read TGTGCCAGCAGTTTAATAACAGGGGATGATAATGAAAAACTGTTTTTT. It yields the protein CASSLITGDDNEKLFF.

The chain uses TRBV27 and TRBJ1-2; TRBD1 is a possible D gene (6 bases). CDR1 MNHEY and CDR2 SMNVEV come from the germline V gene (reference sequence). Trimming cost V 5 bases and J 5 bases, with 12 bases left between them. The CDR3 runs to 13 residues. CDR3 loop: CASSITTGYGYTF. DNA of the CDR3: TGTGCCAGCAGTATAACAACAGGGTATGGCTACACCTTC.

This clone showed up just a few times. The chain is built from TRBV5-6 and TRBJ1-6; 9 bases are a match to TRBD1. The V gene end was trimmed by 4 bases and the J gene end by 6 bases; junction bases not matched to a gene: 2. Germline lookup yields CDR1 SGHDT and CDR2 YYEEEE. This CDR3 comprises 14 residues. DNA for the CDR3: TGTGCCAGCAGCGTGGACAGGGGTAATTCACCCCTCCACTTT. It yields the protein CASSVDRGNSPLHF. Full variable domain (remainder filled in from reference TRBV5-6 and TRBJ1-6): DAGVTQSPTHLIKTRGQQVTLRCSPKSGHDTVSWYQQALGQGPQFIFQYYEEEERQRGNFPDRFSGHQFPNYSSELNVNALLLGDSALYLCASSVDRGNSPLHFGNGTRLTVT.

The genes are TRBV20-1 and TRBJ2-1; TRBD2 matches at 8 bases. Per the germline V gene, CDR1 is DFQATT and CDR2 is SNEGSKA (reference sequence). The V gene end was trimmed by 3 bases and the J gene end by 15 bases; junction bases not matched to a gene: 7. The CDR3 runs to 11 residues. The CDR3 bases are TGCAGTGCTAGGTCCGGGACTAGTTTGTTCTTC. Its protein product is CSARSGTSLFF.

The V call is TRBV11-3, the J call TRBJ2-1; maybe TRBD1 (6 bases). Trimming took off 5 bases at V and 7 bases at J, with 15 bases between the two ends. Germline-derived CDR1 and CDR2 are SGHNT and YENEEA. The length of the CDR3 is 14 residues. The CDR3 loop reads CASSPGFQGNEQFF. CDR3 in DNA: TGTGCCAGCAGCCCAGGGTTTCAGGGGAATGAGCAGTTCTTC.